The 16 T cell receptor beta chains listed next were all sequenced from one sample in a study of T-cell memory formation after mild COVID-19. Each CDR3 protein is one row after TCRdb ran MiXCR on the 5' RACE reads. The data contain about 350,000 distinct CDR3 sequences, roughly 15% of them singletons. Sample: PBMCs or a T cell subset sorted from them (not recorded which). The source is a man between 18 and 35 years old who had mild COVID-19 (a few samples of this study predate the infection). Cell type and time point are not known.

This rearrangement joins TRBV20-1 to TRBJ2-5; D not resolved. The CDR3 is 12 residues long. Germline V gives CDR1 DFQATT, CDR2 SNEGSKA (reference sequence). V lost 4 bases and J 5 bases, leaving 11 bases between the germline ends. This chain's CDR3 is CSAKKRGETQYF. CDR3 DNA: TGCAGTGCTAAGAAACGAGGCGAGACCCAGTACTTC.

This clonotype came up many times. The chain employs TRBV11-2 and TRBJ2-3; 12 bases align to TRBD2. CDR1 and CDR2 (germline): SGHAT, FQNNGV. The CDR3 covers 15 residues. The junction had 3 bases not matched to a gene; V was cut back by 4 bases and J by 4 bases. CDR3 in DNA: TGTGCCAGCAGCTGGACTAGCGGGGCTGCAGATACGCAGTATTTT. It yields the protein CASSWTSGAADTQYF.

V is TRBV7-9 and J is TRBJ1-1, with D uncertain. V lost 4 bases and J 1 base, leaving 10 bases between the germline ends. The CDR3 is 14 amino acids. Germline values: CDR1 SEHNR, CDR2 FQNEAQ (reference sequence). The CDR3 loop is CASSSSTANTEAFF. In nucleotides, the CDR3 is TGTGCCAGCAGCTCCAGTACAGCGAACACTGAAGCTTTCTTT.

This clonotype was counted ten times or more. This chain connects TRBV10-3 to TRBJ2-2, with D perhaps matching TRBD2 (5 bases). CDR1 and CDR2 (germline): ENHRY, SYGVKD. CDR3 length: 17 amino acids. Trimming left V 0 bases short and J 7 bases short, with 18 bases between. CDR3 sequence: CAISESIVLAVGGELFF. The CDR3 bases are TGTGCCATCAGTGAGTCCATTGTGCTAGCAGTTGGCGGGGAGCTGTTTTTT.

The V and J genes are TRBV5-1 and TRBJ1-1; no firm D call. The CDR3 length is 14 residues. V gave up 4 bases and J gave up 6 bases, with 16 bases separating them. Per germline, CDR1 SGHRS and CDR2 YFSETQ. Here the CDR3 reads CASSPLSTGAEAFF. DNA for the CDR3: TGCGCCAGCAGCCCGTTGTCTACGGGAGCTGAAGCTTTCTTT.

The table lists this clonotype with a few counts. This chain links TRBV4-1 with TRBJ1-3, with D unclear. Germline V CDR1 and CDR2: MGHRA, YSYEKL. Trimming pared 0 bases from V and 7 bases from J, leaving 13 bases between. There are 15 residues in the CDR3. The CDR3 DNA is TGCGCCAGCAGCCAAGAAGTAACGCGAGAGAACACCATATATTTT. Protein product: CASSQEVTRENTIYF.

This clonotype was counted between two and nine times. The germline gene is not matched at one end of the junction; a read error may be the cause. The V call is TRBV6-6, the J call TRBJ2-5, with D possibly being TRBD1 (5 bases). Per the germline V gene, CDR1 is MNHNY and CDR2 is SVGAGI (reference sequence). CDR3 length: 14 residues. The CDR3 DNA follows: TGTGCCAGCAGTGACTCCGCAGGGCAAGAGACCCAGTACTTC. Encoded protein: CASSDSAGQETQYF.

The CDR3: CASSFSGPGDYTF. DNA of the CDR3: TGTGCCAGCAGTTTCTCGGGGCCCGGTGACTACACCTTC. The V and J genes are TRBV12-3 or TRBV12-4 and TRBJ1-2; D possibly corresponds to TRBD1 (5 bases). This CDR3 contains 13 residues. V lost 3 bases, J lost 10 bases, and 15 bases lay in between.

In this sample, this clonotype turned up many times. CDR3 sequence reads: CASSLDGVDEQFF. For the CDR3, the DNA is TGTGCCAGCAGCTTAGACGGGGTGGATGAGCAGTTCTTC. The chain links TRBV7-7 to TRBJ2-1, with D possibly matching TRBD2 (5 bases). CDR1 SSHAT and CDR2 FNYEAQ come from the germline V gene (reference sequence). Trimming took 1 base from V and 8 from J, leaving 9 bases between them. The CDR3 sequence is 13 residues long.

V usage is TRBV5-1 and J usage is TRBJ2-5; D ambiguous. This CDR3 is built from 14 residues. Germline CDR1 reads SGHRS; CDR2 reads YFSETQ. Trimming removed 0 bases from V and 5 bases from J, with 11 bases in between. In nucleotides, the CDR3 is TGCGCCAGCAGCTTGGCCGTGGGAACGGAGACCCAGTACTTC. Its protein is CASSLAVGTETQYF.

This clonotype was counted only a few times. This chain uses TRBV7-2 with TRBJ2-3, with D perhaps TRBD2 (5 bases). The CDR3 totals 14 residues. Germline lookup yields CDR1 SGHTA and CDR2 FQGNSA. Trimming took 5 bases from V and 0 from J, leaving 9 bases between them. The CDR3 nucleotides are TGTGCCAGCAGCCTTCCGGGGAGCACAGATACGCAGTATTTT. Protein: CASSLPGSTDTQYF. The full variable domain, rest sourced from reference TRBV7-2 and TRBJ2-3, is GAGVSQSPSNKVTEKGKDVELRCDPISGHTALYWYRQSLGQGLEFLIYFQGNSAPDKSGLPSDRFSAERTGGSVSTLTIQRTQQEDSAVYLCASSLPGSTDTQYFGPGTRLTVL.

This chain joins TRBV7-9 and TRBJ2-2, with a tentative D call TRBD1 (6 bases). V lost 9 bases and J lost 8, with 16 bases in between. The germline CDR1 and CDR2 sequences are SEHNR and FQNEAQ (reference sequence). The CDR3 sequence is 13 residues long. The CDR3 here is CARGHVYTGELFF. DNA for the CDR3: TGTGCCAGGGGACATGTGTATACGGGGGAGCTGTTTTTT.

The chain links TRBV7-3 to TRBJ2-3, with 10 nucleotides matching TRBD1. Losses at the gene ends were 8 bases for V and 3 bases for J; bases not matched to a gene: 8. CDR1 is SGHTA, CDR2 FQGTGA, per germline. The CDR3 contains 15 residues. The CDR3 sequence: CASGPGTGATDTQYF. CDR3 DNA: TGTGCCAGCGGTCCCGGGACAGGGGCGACAGATACGCAGTATTTT.

The rearrangement joins TRBV24-1 to TRBJ2-1; no clear D gene. CDR1 and CDR2 from the germline V gene are KGHDR and SFDVKD. V was pared by 6 bases and J by 2 bases, with 13 bases between. The CDR3 is 15 residues long. The CDR3 nucleotides read TGTGCCACCAGTAAGGGCAGAGGCCCCTACAATGAGCAGTTCTTC. Its translation: CATSKGRGPYNEQFF.

A few counts support this clonotype. The chain employs TRBV12-3 or TRBV12-4 and TRBJ2-5; 8 bases map to TRBD1. Trimming took 7 bases from V and 1 from J; bases not matched to a gene: 8. This CDR3 comprises 15 residues. The CDR3, as DNA: TGTGCCAGCACTCTCCGGGACAGGTTCCAAGAGACCCAGTACTTC. Translating gives CASTLRDRFQETQYF.

This clonotype was detected ten times or more. The genes are TRBV9 and TRBJ2-3, with 8 positions matching TRBD2. CDR1 is SGDLS, CDR2 YYNGEE, per germline. The CDR3 totals 14 residues. The ends lost 3 bases at V and 8 bases at J; junction bases unmatched: 8. The CDR3 region is CASSGGGFMSTQYF. CDR3 bases: TGTGCCAGCAGCGGCGGGGGGTTCATGAGTACGCAGTATTTT. Complete variable domain (other parts from reference TRBV9 and TRBJ2-3): DSGVTQTPKHLITATGQRVTLRCSPRSGDLSVYWYQQSLDQGLQFLIQYYNGEERAKGNILERFSAQQFPDLHSELNLSSLELGDSALYFCASSGGGFMSTQYFGPGTRLTVL.